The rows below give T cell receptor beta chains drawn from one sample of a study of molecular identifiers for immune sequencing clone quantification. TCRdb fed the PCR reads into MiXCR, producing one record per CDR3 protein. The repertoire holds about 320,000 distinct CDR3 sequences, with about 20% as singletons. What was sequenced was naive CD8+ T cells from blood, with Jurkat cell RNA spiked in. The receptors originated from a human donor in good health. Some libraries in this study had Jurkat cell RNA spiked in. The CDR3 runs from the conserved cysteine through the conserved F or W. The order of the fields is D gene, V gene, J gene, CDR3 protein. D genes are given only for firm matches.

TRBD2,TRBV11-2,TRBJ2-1,CASSLTAGGSNAEQFF
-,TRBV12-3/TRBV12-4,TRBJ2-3,CASSLSLASSTDTQYF
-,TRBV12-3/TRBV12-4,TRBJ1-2,CASSFSGVVHGYTF
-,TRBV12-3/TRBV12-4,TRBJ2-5,CASSLGAGHETQYF
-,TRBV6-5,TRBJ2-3,CASSSPGHADTQYF
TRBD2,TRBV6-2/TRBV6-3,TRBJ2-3,CASMSREFTTDTQYF
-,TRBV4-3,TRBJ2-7,CASSNRTTFVYEQYF
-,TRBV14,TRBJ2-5,CASSQDFIETQYF
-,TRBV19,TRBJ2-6,CASSKNAGANVLTF
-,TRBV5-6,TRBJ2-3,CASSDDGTLRTDTQYF
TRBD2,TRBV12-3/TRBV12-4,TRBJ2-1,CASSPGTIKIF
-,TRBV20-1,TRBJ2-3,CSGITTNTQYF
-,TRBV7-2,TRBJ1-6,CASSPPRQAHYNSPLHF
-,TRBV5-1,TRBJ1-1,CASSQTLNTEAFF
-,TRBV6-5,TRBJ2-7,CASSYLNAGGYEQYF
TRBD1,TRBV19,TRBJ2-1,CASSTPGTGRKDGEQFF
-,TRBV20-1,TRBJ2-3,CSARGGLRGDTQYF
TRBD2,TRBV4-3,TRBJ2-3,CASSQASGSTDTQYF
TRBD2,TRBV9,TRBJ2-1,CASSAGGLAVYEQFF
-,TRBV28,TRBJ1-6,CASSLPGHNNSPLHF
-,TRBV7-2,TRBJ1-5,CASSLATVSNQPQHF
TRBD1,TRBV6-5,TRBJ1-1,CASRPGQENTEAFF
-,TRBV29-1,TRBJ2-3,CSVFPGGTDTQYF
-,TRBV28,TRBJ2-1,CASSTTPIEGDEQFF
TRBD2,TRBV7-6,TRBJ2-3,CASSLSGGTSSTDTQYF
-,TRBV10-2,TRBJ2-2,CASAGTMNTGELFF
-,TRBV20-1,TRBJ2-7,CSARGGGLYEQYF
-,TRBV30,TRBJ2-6,CAWSVGSGANVLTF
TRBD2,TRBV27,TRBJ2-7,CASSFGSGGDYEQYF
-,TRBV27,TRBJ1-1,CASRPTGLNTEAFF
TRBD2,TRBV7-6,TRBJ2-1,CAGSLVRLADNEQFF
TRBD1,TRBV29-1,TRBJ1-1,CSVEREGATTEAFF
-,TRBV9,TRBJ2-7,CASSVLAGPTTEQYF
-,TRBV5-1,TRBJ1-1,CASSPFDIDTEAFF
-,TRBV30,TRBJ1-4,CAWSDGAGLGTNEKLFF
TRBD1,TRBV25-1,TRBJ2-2,CASSELEGWTGVTGELFF
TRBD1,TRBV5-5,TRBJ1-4,CASSKQGREEKLFF
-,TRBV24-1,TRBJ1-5,CATSDFRQDQGAQHF
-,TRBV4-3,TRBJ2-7,CASSQDLQGVHEQYF
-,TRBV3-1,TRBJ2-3,CASSQDGGRAGTDTQYF
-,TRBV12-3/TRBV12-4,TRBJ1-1,CANSFRVTKAFF
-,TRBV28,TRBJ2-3,CASSLPGASTDTQYF
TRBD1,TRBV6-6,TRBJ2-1,CASSAGTGGYEQFF
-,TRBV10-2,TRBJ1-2,CASSDLRPGFGGGYTF
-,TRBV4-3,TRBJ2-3,CASSQDSGGVTDTQYF
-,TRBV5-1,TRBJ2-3,CASSLIWGTDTQYF
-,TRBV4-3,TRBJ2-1,CASSGGNEQFF
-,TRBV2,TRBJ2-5,CASSDAGYIKETQYF
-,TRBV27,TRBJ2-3,CASSLLTPHTDTQYF
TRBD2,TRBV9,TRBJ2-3,CASSNPSTSGGPVTQYF
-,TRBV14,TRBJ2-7,CASSQDPPVNYEQYF
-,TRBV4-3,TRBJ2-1,CASSQDLSDFIEQFF